This TCR beta chain was sequenced in a study of post-analysis software for immune sequencing data. As for the study in general: Disease courses included relapsing-remitting, secondary progressive and progressive-relapsing multiple sclerosis.

This CDR3 spans 16 amino acids. Trimming removed 4 bases at V and 0 bases at J, with 15 bases between. Germline CDR1 MNHEY, CDR2 SVGAGI. About this clonotype itself: As yet, its antigen is unknown.

Study-wide points: Controls had lower frequencies than patients of five TRBV segments, which included TRBV5-6, TRBV5-1 and TRBV20-1. The normalized Chao1 diversity of multiple sclerosis patients was significantly lower than that of controls. Same-batch preparations were strongly co-clustered by F measure.

cDNA libraries of TCR beta carried unique molecular identifiers. cDNA molecules numbering 400,000 to 550,000 came from approximately 1 to 10 million T cells. TCRdb processed the PCR reads anew with MiXCR; each CDR3 protein has one entry. The sample holds fewer than 850,000 distinct CDR3 sequences; about 27% are singletons and the top ten take around 0.56%. The receptor was derived from a girl aged 10-17 years with multiple sclerosis. The V call is TRBV6-5, the J call TRBJ1-1, with D perhaps TRBD1 (5 bases). The source material was blood. The CDR3 nucleotides read TGTGCCAGCAGTTGGGACCAGGCGTCCATGAACACTGAAGCTTTCTTT. This sequence encodes CASSWDQASMNTEAFF.